The 27 T cell receptor beta chains below were found in one sample sequenced in a study of identical twins. One entry per CDR3 protein, called by TCRdb with MiXCR from the 5' RACE reads. In the table there are about 530,000 distinct CDR3 sequences, approximately 16% of which are singletons. Separately, the same data were catalogued under a study of yellow fever vaccine responses in identical twins.

Material for sequencing was CD4+ T cells sorted from blood. These receptors were collected from a woman younger than 35 in good health.

The V gene is TRBV6-1, the J gene TRBJ2-4; D unclear. This CDR3 is built from 11 residues. From germline, CDR1 is MNHNS and CDR2 SASEGT. The V and J ends lost 2 bases and 8 bases respectively, with 4 bases between them. CDR3 bases: TGTGCCAGCAGTGAAACCCACATTCAGTACTTC. Protein product: CASSETHIQYF.

The V and J genes are TRBV15 and TRBJ2-5, with D unresolved. The CDR3 contains 13 residues. Germline CDR1 is LNHNV and CDR2 is YYDKDF (reference sequence). V was pared by 3 bases and J by 5 bases, with 10 bases between. The CDR3 DNA follows: TGTGCCACCAGCAGGCCCTTTGAGGAGACCCAGTACTTC. This codes for CATSRPFEETQYF.

About this clonotype: A much larger clone is a single base away; this may be a read error. The chain couples TRBV12-3 or TRBV12-4 to TRBJ2-1; 10 bases align to TRBD2. The CDR3 extends over 15 amino acids. CDR3 bases: TGTTCCAGCAGTTTAGGGACTAGCGCCTACAATGAGCAGTTCTTC. The encoded protein is CSSSLGTSAYNEQFF.

This chain joins TRBV4-1 and TRBJ1-2; D remains unclear. Trimming stripped 1 base from V and 4 bases from J, with 13 bases between. CDR1 is MGHRA and CDR2 is YSYEKL in the germline V gene. The CDR3 is made up of 15 amino acids. The CDR3 region has the DNA TGCGCCAGCAGCCAAGCGAGAGAGCCTTTCTATGGCTACACCTTC. It yields the protein CASSQAREPFYGYTF.

This chain links TRBV9 with TRBJ1-2; a weak D match, TRBD1 (6 bases). CDR1 and CDR2 from the germline V gene are SGDLS and YYNGEE. CDR3 length: 14 amino acids. Trimming removed 4 bases at V and 6 bases at J, with 16 bases between. The CDR3 is CASSPLGGRDGYTF. The CDR3 DNA reads TGTGCCAGCAGCCCCCTAGGGGGTAGGGATGGCTACACCTTC.

The chain links TRBV13 to TRBJ2-7; D gene unclear. The germline gives CDR1 PRHDT, CDR2 FYEKMQ (reference sequence). The ends were cut back, 2 bases at V and 1 base at J, with 12 bases in the middle. This CDR3 contains 15 residues. The CDR3 DNA reads as TGTGCCAGCAGCTTACGGGCCGGACGGTCCTACGAGCAGTACGTC. Translating gives CASSLRAGRSYEQYV.

This clonotype appeared a few times. The chain joins TRBV28 to TRBJ2-7; D is unclear. V was clipped by 4 bases and J by 3 bases, with 13 bases between them. This CDR3 contains 14 residues. Looked up from germline, CDR1 is MDHEN and CDR2 is SYDVKM. CDR3 nucleotides: TGTGCCAGCAGTTCCCCCCCATTGGTCTACGAGCAGTACGTC. Its protein product is CASSSPPLVYEQYV.

This clonotype came up many times. The chain joins TRBV15 to TRBJ2-2; D is unclear. CDR1 LNHNV and CDR2 YYDKDF come from the germline V gene (reference sequence). V lost 0 bases and J 5 bases, leaving 7 bases between the germline ends. The CDR3 extends over 14 amino acids. The CDR3 bases are TGTGCCACCAGCAGAGATCAACTGACCGGGGAGCTGTTTTTT. Amino acids: CATSRDQLTGELFF.

This rearrangement joins TRBV5-5 to TRBJ2-1; 9 bases match TRBD2. Germline-derived CDR1 and CDR2 are SGHKS and YYEKEE (reference sequence). V gave up 4 bases and J gave up 2 bases; unmatched junction bases: 7. The CDR3 is made up of 16 amino acids. CDR3 coding DNA: TGTGCCAGCAGCCAGTTAGCGGGAGATCCCTACAATGAGCAGTTCTTC. It encodes CASSQLAGDPYNEQFF.

The chain carries TRBV5-5 and TRBJ2-7, with D possibly being TRBD1 or TRBD2 (6 bases each). CDR1 and CDR2 (germline): SGHKS, YYEKEE (reference sequence). V was cut by 4 bases and J by 5 bases, with 16 bases left in between. The CDR3 is 14 amino acids. CDR3 sequence (DNA): TGTGCCAGCAGCCCCCCCGGGGGCTATGACGAGCAGTACGTC. This encodes CASSPPGGYDEQYV.

This clonotype was seen at least ten times. V usage is TRBV28 and J usage is TRBJ1-1; D not resolved. Germline V gene sequence: CDR1 MDHEN, CDR2 SYDVKM. V shed 7 bases and J shed 0 bases, with 12 bases lying between them. This CDR3 is built from 14 residues. In nucleotides, the CDR3 is TGTGCCAGCACCTCGGTGCCCTTGAACACTGAAGCTTTCTTT. Translating it yields CASTSVPLNTEAFF.

The gene calls are TRBV6-5 and TRBJ2-3; D gene uncertain. The CDR3 runs to 15 residues. With 0 bases removed from V and 3 bases from J, the gap between germline ends came to 10 bases. CDR1 is MNHEY, CDR2 SVGAGI, per germline. CDR3 loop: CASSYSYLLTDTQYF. As DNA, the CDR3 is TGTGCCAGCAGTTACTCTTACTTACTAACAGATACGCAGTATTTT.

This clonotype was seen more than once but under ten times. The chain joins TRBV2 to TRBJ2-3; D tentatively fits TRBD1 or TRBD2 (6 bases each). The CDR3 loop spans 14 amino acids. Trimming shortened V by 11 bases and J by 0 bases, and 15 bases separated the two germline ends. The germline V gene encodes CDR1 SNHLY and CDR2 FYNNEI. The chain's CDR3 is CAGPSGASTDTQYF. CDR3 nucleotides: TGTGCCGGACCTTCGGGGGCGAGCACAGATACGCAGTATTTT.

In this sample, this clonotype turned up a few times. The rearrangement links TRBV4-1 to TRBJ2-1; 9 bases agree with TRBD2. Germline CDR1 MGHRA, CDR2 YSYEKL. J lost 5 bases, V lost 1 base, and 9 bases had no gene match. The CDR3 has 17 residues. CDR3 sequence (DNA): TGCGCCAGCAGCCAAGGAGTGCGAGCGGGGGGAAACAATGAGCAGTTCTTC. Translating gives CASSQGVRAGGNNEQFF.

There are a few counts of this clonotype. The genes are TRBV28 and TRBJ1-1; 7 bases align to TRBD1. This CDR3 comprises 16 residues. Germline loops: CDR1 MDHEN, CDR2 SYDVKM. Trimming cost V 0 bases and J 2 bases; bases outside gene matches: 6. CDR3 in amino acids: CASSLWPGGGNTEAFF. DNA for the CDR3: TGTGCCAGCAGTTTATGGCCAGGGGGGGGTAACACTGAAGCTTTCTTT.

For the CDR3, the DNA is TGCAGTGCTGTAGCCGGGCCCCTCTCTGGGGCCAACGTCCTGACTTTC. This gives the protein CSAVAGPLSGANVLTF. The V gene is TRBV20-1, the J gene TRBJ2-6; D not certain. CDR3 length equals 16 residues. The V gene's germline CDR1 is DFQATT and CDR2 SNEGSKA (reference sequence). With 5 bases removed from V and 0 bases from J, the gap between germline ends came to 14 bases.

This clonotype came up a few times. This chain joins TRBV7-2 and TRBJ2-5; 11 positions match TRBD2. The germline V gene has CDR1 SGHTA and CDR2 FQGNSA. The CDR3 sequence is 16 residues long. The V gene end was trimmed by 5 bases and the J gene end by 2 bases; junction bases not matched to a gene: 7. The CDR3 here is CASSITSGGNQETQYF. The CDR3, as DNA: TGTGCCAGCAGCATAACTAGCGGGGGCAATCAAGAGACCCAGTACTTC.

This chain joins TRBV10-2 and TRBJ2-7; D may be TRBD1 (6 bases). This CDR3 has 14 amino acids. The germline CDR1 and CDR2 sequences are WSHSY and SAAADI. The V and J ends lost 0 bases and 6 bases respectively, with 12 bases between them. This chain's CDR3 is CASSESGWTAEQYV. The CDR3 DNA sequence: TGCGCCAGCAGTGAGTCGGGTTGGACAGCCGAGCAGTACGTC.

This rearrangement joins TRBV2 to TRBJ1-6; 9 positions agree with TRBD1. The CDR3 is 14 amino acids. V shed 4 bases and J 8 bases; nucleotides not matched to a gene: 3. Germline V lookup: CDR1 SNHLY, CDR2 FYNNEI. This CDR3 reads CASSGTGVDSPLHF. The CDR3 nucleotides are TGTGCCAGCAGTGGGACAGGGGTGGATTCACCCCTCCACTTT.

The chain employs TRBV11-1 and TRBJ2-7, with 11 bases fitting TRBD2. This CDR3 comprises 20 residues. The germline CDR1 and CDR2 sequences are SGHAT and FQDESV (reference sequence). V gave up 5 bases and J gave up 4 bases; unmatched junction bases: 22. The CDR3 DNA reads TGTGCCAGCAGCGGAGGACCGGGACTAGCGGCAGGGCAGGACCGGTACGAGCAGTACTTC. Translating gives CASSGGPGLAAGQDRYEQYF. Full variable domain (remainder filled in from reference TRBV11-1 and TRBJ2-7): EAEVAQSPRYKITEKSQAVAFWCDPISGHATLYWYRQILGQGPELLVQFQDESVVDDSQLPKDRFSAERLKGVDSTLKIQPAELGDSAMYLCASSGGPGLAAGQDRYEQYFGPGTRLTVT.

The V gene is TRBV5-3, the J gene TRBJ2-7; TRBD1 might be the D (6 bases). TRBV5-3 is classed as an ORF, of uncertain function. V lost 8 bases, J lost 3 bases, and 18 bases lay in between. The CDR3 is 14 residues long. Here the CDR3 DNA reads TGTGCCAGCAGCCCTGGACAGTTGCGCTACGAGCAGTACGTC. Protein product: CASSPGQLRYEQYV.

This clonotype showed up many times. The chain has TRBV3-1 and TRBJ2-3, with 9 nucleotides matching TRBD2. The ends lost 3 bases at V and 6 bases at J; junction bases unmatched: 13. This CDR3 has 17 residues. Germline lookup yields CDR1 LGHDT and CDR2 YNNKEL (reference sequence). The CDR3 nucleotides are TGTGCCAGCAGCCAGGCTCCGCGGGGGGGGGTTTCCGATACGCAGTATTTT. Residues: CASSQAPRGGVSDTQYF.

The rearrangement links TRBV20-1 to TRBJ1-2; 7 bases fit TRBD1. V was pared by 6 bases and J by 4 bases, with 11 bases of the junction left unmatched. Germline CDR1 DFQATT, CDR2 SNEGSKA (reference sequence). The CDR3 is 14 residues long. The CDR3 spells CSANKDREGYGYTF. As DNA, the CDR3 is TGCAGTGCAAACAAAGACAGGGAAGGCTATGGCTACACCTTC.

In its sample, this clonotype was seen a few times. The V and J genes are TRBV6-1 and TRBJ1-4; D unresolved. Germline CDR1 is MNHNS and CDR2 is SASEGT. With 7 bases removed from V and 2 bases from J, the gap between germline ends came to 8 bases. The CDR3 runs to 13 residues. CDR3 sequence (DNA): TGTGCCAGCACCAAAGTCACTAATGAAAAACTGTTTTTT. This codes for CASTKVTNEKLFF.

This clonotype was counted a few times. The V and J genes are TRBV5-1 and TRBJ1-1; D possibly corresponds to TRBD1 (6 bases). V lost 4 bases to trimming and J lost 5 bases, with 18 bases between them. Per germline, CDR1 SGHRS and CDR2 YFSETQ. This CDR3 has 15 amino acids. CDR3 region: CASSLADSQRTEAFF. The CDR3 bases are TGCGCCAGCAGCCTGGCGGACAGCCAAAGGACTGAAGCTTTCTTT. Using reference TRBV5-1 and TRBJ1-1 for the parts outside the CDR3, the full variable domain is KAGVTQTPRYLIKTRGQQVTLSCSPISGHRSVSWYQQTPGQGLQFLFEYFSETQRNKGNFPGRFSGRQFSNSRSEMNVSTLELGDSALYLCASSLADSQRTEAFFGQGTRLTVV.

This chain uses TRBV7-2 with TRBJ2-1, with D tentatively TRBD2 (5 bases). V was shortened by 8 bases and J by 7 bases, with 21 bases between the two germline ends. Germline-derived CDR1 and CDR2 are SGHTA and FQGNSA. This CDR3 contains 15 residues. The CDR3 region has the DNA TGTGCCAGCGCCTTTAGCGTTATCCTGGGTAATGAGCAGTTCTTC. This codes for CASAFSVILGNEQFF.

This rearrangement joins TRBV6-2 or TRBV6-3 to TRBJ1-2, with 9 bases fitting TRBD1. CDR3 length: 14 amino acids. Trimming cost V 7 bases and J 8 bases; bases outside gene matches: 11. Germline lookup yields CDR1 MNHEY and CDR2 SVGEGT. The DNA for the CDR3 is TGTGCCAGCAATCTACAGGGGGCCACGGAGGGCTACACCTTC. It specifies CASNLQGATEGYTF.